The entry below describes one TCR beta chain. Its antigen is unknown. Base qualities are not at hand, and no much larger clone is one base apart. Library construction relied on the immunoSEQ multiplex PCR assay. For the multiplex PCR, a mixture combining 60 forward primers for TCR Vbeta segments and 13 reverse primers for TCR Jbeta segments was used. Amplification of the CDR3 region of rearranged TCR beta genes was performed with a multiplex PCR assay on genomic DNA. The amplified TCR beta libraries were sequenced on the Illumina HiSeq System as 87-base-pair reads. The authors' analysis ran thus. Across the roughly 600 repertoires, a later analysis counted 80 million or so unique TCR beta chains, roughly 11 million of which were shared by at least two donors. Raw reads were error-corrected and collapsed into unique sequences by a nearest-neighbor algorithm in which closely related sequences were merged to remove PCR and sequencing errors. To assign V, D and J gene segments, CDR3 sequences were aligned to IMGT reference sequences. Each retained sequence needed at least a six-nucleotide match to both a V gene segment and a J gene segment. A rearrangement counted as productive if the CDR3 had no stop codons and remained in frame with V and J, and every other rearrangement counted as non-productive. Following IMGT convention, CDR3 was defined as the stretch from the second conserved V-encoded cysteine to the conserved J-encoded phenylalanine. The earlier analysis of 500 to 650 of the donors excluded any sequence lacking an unambiguous match to a single V gene segment. In an earlier analysis of 587 of the donors, V segments were called functional above 56.7% productive rearrangements and were called segregating when the between-donor standard deviation exceeded 5%. A statistical classification framework was built for diagnosing cytomegalovirus status from the catalog of TCR beta chain sequences. In a later analysis, V and J genes were assigned by comparing TCR nucleotide sequences against IMGT/GENE-DB human TR gene sequences. The TCRdist pipeline was used in a later analysis to assign CDR3 sequences and most-parsimonious VDJ recombination scenarios. In a later analysis, every TCR beta chain was defined by the combination of its CDR3 amino acid sequence and its V-gene family, and reads without a unique V-gene family were dropped. In a later analysis, fewer than 600 highly shared, low-generation-probability nucleotide sequences were removed to address suspected cross-contamination and a sequencing artifact. In a later analysis, a clonal expansion index was calculated for each public chain from normalized within-repertoire ranks of inferred template counts. In a later analysis, generation probabilities were computed with a VDJ recombination model fitted to out-of-frame rearrangements, and the resulting probabilities were checked against IGoR. A later analysis scored TCR-TCR, TCR-HLA and TCR-CMV co-occurrence with hypergeometric tests, applying a repertoire-size bias correction to TCR pairs. To estimate false discovery rates, a later analysis permuted the HLA or CMV assignments 20 times. In a later analysis, co-occurring TCRs were grouped using DBSCAN, with TCRdist sequence similarity added in when clustering inside HLA-allele-positive subsets. Repertoires with fewer than 30,000 or more than 120,000 public chains, plus five repertoires with anomalous nucleotide sharing, were excluded from co-occurrence clustering. The source is immuneACCESS, and TCRdb retained only in-frame sequences with V and J called. Part of the clones is not carried over; for the studies checked, unresolved V genes explain less than half of this, and the remainder is unexplained. V, J and clone size are those of that table, while D and trimming were read from the DNA. The sample records about 94,000 clones, roughly 80% of which are singletons. The ten largest account for 0.76% of the sample.

This entry comes from a study of cytomegalovirus exposure and HLA in healthy donors (TCRdb year 2017). For context, the study as a whole: An earlier analysis of under 600 of the donors reported roughly 270 Gb of sequence data and around 120 million unique TCR beta sequences from 150 million to 200 million T cells. To study patterns of TCR occurrence, a later analysis re-analyzed previously published TCR beta repertoires from 600 to 750 donors and added high-resolution HLA genotyping. HLA typing included class I and class II loci at four-digit resolution. An early release that covered some 630 HLA-typed donors contained approximately 300 gigabases of sequencing data and tens of millions of unique TCR sequences. The study aimed to test whether cataloging public T cell receptors could reveal signatures of past pathogen exposure. Typing coverage differed by locus: A, B, C, DRB1 and DQB1 were typed in about 629-640 donors, DQA1 in about 550, DPA1 in around 610, and DPB1 in 472. A later genetic analysis took genome-wide SNP genotypes for 398 of the 666 donors and used that subset as a discovery cohort. Every repertoire in the discovery cohort had been generated on one and the same sequencing platform. To predict cytomegalovirus infection status, the study combined high-throughput TCR immunosequencing, statistical association of individual TCRs with disease status, and machine learning. The T cell repertoires of 666 subjects were profiled by immunosequencing and related to cytomegalovirus serostatus. The genetic ancestry cluster associated with self-reported Caucasian donors included approximately 85% of the 398 genotyped donors. Besides the first cohort of roughly 660 subjects, a separate validation cohort made up of some 110 different subjects was used. Rather than using new phenotypic data, the later analysis identified candidate immune exposures from TCR beta sequences and from how often those sequences occurred across donors. Donor age, sex, ethnicity and CMV serostatus were compiled together with the repertoire data. An earlier analysis of 587 of the donors applied high-throughput TCR beta sequencing to assess whether each TCR beta V gene segment acted as functional or pseudogenic. Roughly 5 DR-DQ haplotypes were handled as single units for association and clustering, since linkage in the cohort was strong. Across 300 to 500 genotyped donors of the cohort, an average of 235,054 unique TCR beta nucleotide sequences per donor were sequenced, and about a sixth of those sequences were non-productive. The research as a whole found: A later analysis found that TCR association rates varied across HLA loci, with DRB1 alleles showing the most associated TCRs and HLA-C alleles the fewest. Immune exposure information for the cohort was limited to CMV serostatus. In a later analysis, HLA-associated TCR beta chains were found to be more clonally expanded and to have lower generation probabilities than equally common non-associated chains. Roughly uniform sequencing depth across donors was assumed in presence/absence analyses, although this assumption may not hold. About 17 rarely observed V segments, including chromosome 9 orphons, were excluded from the earlier analysis of several hundred of the donors because counts were too low. Because the 87-base-pair reads could not distinguish some IMGT-functional V segments, including TRBV6-2 and TRBV6-3, those segments were excluded. An association between a missense DCLRE1C variant and V-gene and J-gene trimming of TCR beta chains was found in a later genetic analysis and replicated in an independent cohort. In both the original and validation cohorts, the classifier was reported to diagnose cytomegalovirus status with high specificity and sensitivity. Broadly in line with IMGT annotations, most TCR beta V segments showed up in productive rearrangements about 90% or about 30% of the time in an earlier analysis of a few hundred of the donors. At a false discovery rate of 0.05, a later analysis linked some 17,000 TCR beta sequences to specific HLA alleles. In a later genetic analysis, fewer N-insertions in productive TCRs were reported among donors in an Asian-associated ancestry cluster than the approximately 710-donor mean. In a later analysis, several top co-occurrence clusters were reported to appear linked to parvovirus B19, influenza, CMV and Epstein-Barr virus. In vitro tests confirmed that a few of the cytomegalovirus-associated TCR beta chains recognize cytomegalovirus antigens. Most TCR sequences were observed very rarely across donors, whereas some public TCRs were present in many individuals. HLA typing was unavailable for some donors at each locus, so association tests used only the typed subset. Strong co-occurrence of HLA alleles, especially DR and DQ, made assigning TCR associations to individual alleles difficult. Correlated functional status among segregating V segments might reflect linkage disequilibrium, but an unknown experimental factor could not be ruled out. Only TCR beta chains were sequenced in this cohort, and the absence of alpha or paired-chain data limited detectable features. In a later analysis, most CMV-associated TCR beta chains were found to appear HLA-restricted, with HLA associations seemingly driven largely by CMV exposure. The sequencing pipeline was judged likely to have produced a cluster of highly shared sequence variants as a technical artifact. The authors suggested that the approach could potentially be generalized to other disease states and immunological phenotypes. A total of 150 to 200 TCR beta chains were listed by the study as associated with cytomegalovirus. A further reported finding was that TCR beta sequences accurately predicted the HLA-A and HLA-B alleles for most subjects in the first cohort.

The CDR3 sequence holds 13 residues, the cysteine and phenylalanine included. Only the CDR3 part of the read is kept: 39 bases, read in frame from the first base. Looking up the germline V gene yields CDR1 SQVTM and CDR2 ANQGSEA. Compared with germline, V lacks 6 bases and J lacks 7 bases; bases without a gene match: 6. The cohort comprised several hundred healthy bone marrow donors. At the time of sampling, all cohort members were nominally healthy, though unrecorded immune exposures were likely present. The donor was CMV seronegative and belonged to the group of 350 to 400 seronegative cohort members. Every donor gave a peripheral blood sample, and the peripheral blood mononuclear cells from that sample were used for TCR beta sequencing. Genomic DNA extraction from the blood cell samples was performed with the Qiagen DNeasy Blood Extraction Kit.

Source material: PBMCs. The source of this sequence is an older woman in good health and CMV-seronegative. This chain joins TRBV29-1 to TRBJ2-7; a stretch of 13 junction bases matches TRBD2. Here the CDR3 is given as CSVGLAGEGEQYF. The DNA sequence is given as TGCAGCGTAGGACTAGCGGGAGAAGGGGAGCAGTACTTC.